This T cell receptor beta chain was sequenced during a study of T-cell reconstitution after alpha-beta-depleted transplantation in children (TCRdb year 2016). About the study as a whole: Using TCR repertoire profiling, the study quantitatively followed how T-cell immune reconstitution unfolded in children after TCRalphabeta/CD19-depleted allogeneic hematopoietic cell transplantation. Study-wide conclusions, independent of this receptor: The frequencies of hyperexpanded clones fell over the following months, and after one year, T-cell counts and TCRbeta diversity were mostly attributed to newly produced T cells. The apparently early alphabetaT-cell count recovery about two months after transplant was reportedly dependent on only several hundred rapidly expanded clones derived from non-depleted graft cells. In some patients, high TCRbeta diversity at day 60 was attributed to recipient T cells and intrathymic progenitors that had survived conditioning.

In its sample, this clonotype was seen a few times. The antigen this receptor binds is unknown. Base qualities are not recorded, but no much larger clone differs from it by a single base. The meaning of the sample's treatment or condition label: allogeneic hematopoietic cell transplantation with graft depleted of TCRalphabeta T cells and CD19 B cells. The transplant recipients were children given TCRalphabeta/CD19-depleted allogeneic hematopoietic cell grafts. The library was obtained by PCR. The sequencing machine was an Illumina HiSeq 2500. TCR libraries were prepared with molecular barcoding, using unique molecular identifiers to normalize TCRbeta repertoire quantification. TCRdb itself trimmed the public reads at Q25 with fastp, ran MiXCR and retained productive beta chains. One record per CDR3 amino acid sequence lists the most common genes and DNA. This sample has 900,000 or so distinct CDR3 sequences in its table, and roughly 15% of those were observed once. The top ten clonotypes cover approximately 5% of the sample.

Sequences were derived from PBMCs, mostly from graft donor cells, sampled 360 days after TCRalphabeta/CD19-depleted stem cell transplant. The receptor was derived from a male patient younger than 18 who had a stem cell transplant for acute lymphoblastic leukemia, so the T cells may come from the graft donor.

The DNA sequence follows: TGCGCCAGCAGCTTGGAGTTAGCGGGAGTCGAGGAGCAGTTCTTC. This is translated as CASSLELAGVEEQFF. The chain is made from TRBV5-1 and TRBJ2-1, and 9 bases in between align with TRBD2. Reading from cysteine to phenylalanine, the CDR3 counts 15 amino acids. Only the CDR3 part of the read is kept: 45 bases, read in frame from the first base. Compared with germline, V lacks 0 bases and J lacks 10 bases; bases without a gene match: 8. CDR1 and CDR2, per the germline V gene, are SGHRS and YFSETQ.